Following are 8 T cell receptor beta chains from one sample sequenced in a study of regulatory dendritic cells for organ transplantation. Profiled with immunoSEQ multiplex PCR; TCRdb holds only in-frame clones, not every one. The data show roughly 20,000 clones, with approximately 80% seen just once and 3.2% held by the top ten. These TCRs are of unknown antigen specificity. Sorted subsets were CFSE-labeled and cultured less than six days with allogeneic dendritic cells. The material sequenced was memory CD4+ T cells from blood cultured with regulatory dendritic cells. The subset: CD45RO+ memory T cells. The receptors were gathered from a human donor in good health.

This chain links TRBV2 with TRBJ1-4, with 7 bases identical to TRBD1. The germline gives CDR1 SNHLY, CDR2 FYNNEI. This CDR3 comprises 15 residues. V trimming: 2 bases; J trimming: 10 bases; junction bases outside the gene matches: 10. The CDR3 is CASSEFLGGGGKLFF. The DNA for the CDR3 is TGTGCCAGCAGTGAATTTCTAGGGGGCGGGGGAAAACTGTTTTTT.

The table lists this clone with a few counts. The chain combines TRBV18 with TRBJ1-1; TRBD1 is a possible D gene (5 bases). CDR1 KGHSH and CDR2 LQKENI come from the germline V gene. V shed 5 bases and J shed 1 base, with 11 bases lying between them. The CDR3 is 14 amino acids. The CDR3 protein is CASSYDRANTEAFF. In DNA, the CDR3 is TGTGCCAGCTCATACGACAGAGCGAACACTGAAGCTTTCTTT.

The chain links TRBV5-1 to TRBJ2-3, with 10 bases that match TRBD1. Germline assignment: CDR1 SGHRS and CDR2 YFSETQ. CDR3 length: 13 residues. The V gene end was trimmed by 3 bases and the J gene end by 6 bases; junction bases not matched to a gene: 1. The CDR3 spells CASSWTGGDTQYF. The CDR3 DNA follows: TGCGCCAGCAGCTGGACAGGGGGGGATACGCAGTATTTT.

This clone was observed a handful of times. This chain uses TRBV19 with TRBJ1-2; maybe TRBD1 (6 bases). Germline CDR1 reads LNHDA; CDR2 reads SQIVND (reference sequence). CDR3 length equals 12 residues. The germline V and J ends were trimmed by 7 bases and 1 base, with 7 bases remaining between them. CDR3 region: CASNRVNYGYTF. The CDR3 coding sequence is TGTGCCAGTAACAGGGTTAACTATGGCTACACCTTC.

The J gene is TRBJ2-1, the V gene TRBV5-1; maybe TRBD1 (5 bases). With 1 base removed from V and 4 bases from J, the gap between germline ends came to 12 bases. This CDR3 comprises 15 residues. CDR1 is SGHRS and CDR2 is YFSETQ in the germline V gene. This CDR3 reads CASSLSRALYNEQFF. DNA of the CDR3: TGCGCCAGCAGCTTGAGCAGGGCCCTGTACAATGAGCAGTTCTTC.

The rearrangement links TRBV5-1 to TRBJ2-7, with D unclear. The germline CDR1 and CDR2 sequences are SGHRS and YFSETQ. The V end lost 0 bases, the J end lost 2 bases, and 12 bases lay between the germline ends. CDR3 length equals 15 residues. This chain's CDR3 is CASSLGPANTYEQYF. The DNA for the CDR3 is TGCGCCAGCAGCTTGGGCCCGGCGAATACCTACGAGCAGTACTTC.

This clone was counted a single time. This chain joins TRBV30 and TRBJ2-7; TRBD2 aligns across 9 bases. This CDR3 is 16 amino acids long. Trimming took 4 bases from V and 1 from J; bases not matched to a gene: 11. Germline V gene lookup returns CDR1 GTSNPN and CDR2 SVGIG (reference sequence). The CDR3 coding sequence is TGTGCCTGGACCCTCCCGACTAGCGGACTATCCTACGAGCAGTACTTC. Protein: CAWTLPTSGLSYEQYF. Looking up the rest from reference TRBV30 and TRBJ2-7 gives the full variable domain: SQTIHQWPATLVQPVGSPLSLECTVEGTSNPNLYWYRQAAGRGLQLLFYSVGIGQISSEVPQNLSASRPQDRQFILSSKKLLLSDSGFYLCAWTLPTSGLSYEQYFGPGTRLTVT.

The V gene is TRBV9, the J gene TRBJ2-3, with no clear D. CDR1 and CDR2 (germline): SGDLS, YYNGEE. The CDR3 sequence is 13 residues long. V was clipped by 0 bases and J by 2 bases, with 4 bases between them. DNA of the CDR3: TGTGCCAGCAGCGTAGCACACACAGATACGCAGTATTTT. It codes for CASSVAHTDTQYF.